This T cell receptor (beta chain) was recovered during a study of molecular identifiers for immune sequencing clone quantification. TCRdb reprocessed the PCR reads via MiXCR and lists one record per CDR3 protein. The sample consists of about 640,000 distinct CDR3 sequences, 20% of them appearing once. V was shortened by 2 bases and J by 4 bases, with 15 bases between the two germline ends. There are 16 residues in the CDR3. Germline values: CDR1 MNHNS, CDR2 SASEGT. This clonotype was seen at least ten times. V gene TRBV6-1 combines with J gene TRBJ1-5, with D possibly TRBD1 on 5 matching bases. This receptor was taken from a human donor in good health. Some libraries in this study had Jurkat cell RNA spiked in. Sequences were obtained from naive CD8+ T cells from blood, with Jurkat cell RNA spiked in. The subset was: FACS-sorted CD8+CD4-CCR7+CD45RA+ naive T cells. DNA of the CDR3: TGTGCCAGCAGTGAATTTGGCGGGGGGATAAATCAGCCCCAGCATTTT. As protein: CASSEFGGGINQPQHF.